A single sample is the source of the 7 T cell receptor beta chains below, sequenced in a study of beta chain features in type 1 diabetes (dated 2018 in TCRdb). The library was generated by the immunoSEQ multiplex PCR assay. All of the isolated RNA was reverse transcribed with the High Capacity cDNA Reverse Transcription Kit, so expressed TCRB transcripts were sequenced. In TCRdb, the immuneACCESS table is reduced to in-frame sequences with V and J assigned. These tables do not hold every clone; where another copy was compared, an unresolved V gene accounts for under half, and the others remain unexplained. The sample table records approximately 400,000 clones; over 13% of these occur just once. The ten largest clonotypes hold approximately 0.019% of the sample. Sample: naive CD4+ T cells from blood. The intended sense of this specimen's cell subset or site label: true naive CD4+ T cells. Source of these receptors: a young woman in good health.

V usage is TRBV7-9 and J usage is TRBJ1-3; TRBD1 matches 7 bases. Germline CDR1 is SEHNR and CDR2 is FQNEAQ (reference sequence). This CDR3 region has 17 residues. Germline trimming cut 5 bases from V and 0 bases from J; bases unmatched to any gene: 10. The CDR3 region has the DNA TGTGCCAGCAGCCCAACCGGGACAGTCGTCTCTGGAAACACCATATATTTT. The encoded protein is CASSPTGTVVSGNTIYF. Combining the CDR3 with reference TRBV7-9 and TRBJ1-3 gives the whole variable domain DTGVSQNPRHKITKRGQNVTFRCDPISEHNRLYWYRQTLGQGPEFLTYFQNEAQLEKSRLLSDRFSAERPKGSFSTLEIQRTEQGDSAMYLCASSPTGTVVSGNTIYFGEGSWLTVV.

This clone was counted a few times. This chain links TRBV5-4 with TRBJ2-3; 11 bases line up with TRBD2. The CDR3 is 16 residues long. The germline V gene encodes CDR1 SGHNT and CDR2 YYREEE (reference sequence). J gave up 1 base and V 4 bases, and 5 bases lay outside the gene matches. DNA for the CDR3: TGTGCCAGCAGCCGGCGGACTAGCGGGCGCACAGATACGCAGTATTTT. As protein: CASSRRTSGRTDTQYF.

This chain uses TRBV27 with TRBJ2-6; a weak D match, TRBD1 (6 bases). The CDR3 consists of 13 residues. Looked up from germline, CDR1 is MNHEY and CDR2 is SMNVEV (reference sequence). Trimming took 6 bases from V and 6 from J, leaving 9 bases between them. CDR3 sequence: CASRPGVANVLTF. CDR3 DNA: TGTGCCAGCAGACCAGGGGTGGCCAACGTCCTGACTTTC. Based on the CDR3 plus reference TRBV27 and TRBJ2-6, the full variable domain is EAQVTQNPRYLITVTGKKLTVTCSQNMNHEYMSWYRQDPGLGLRQIYYSMNVEVTDKGDVPEGYKVSRKEKRNFPLILESPSPNQTSLYFCASRPGVANVLTFGAGSRLTVL.

The J gene is TRBJ2-5, the V gene TRBV5-1; 8 bases align to TRBD2. V trimming: 0 bases; J trimming: 0 bases; junction bases outside the gene matches: 4. The germline gives CDR1 SGHRS, CDR2 YFSETQ. There are 16 residues in the CDR3. The CDR3 loop is CASSLAASGYQETQYF. The CDR3 DNA is TGCGCCAGCAGCTTGGCGGCTAGCGGGTACCAAGAGACCCAGTACTTC. Looking up the rest from reference TRBV5-1 and TRBJ2-5 gives the full variable domain: KAGVTQTPRYLIKTRGQQVTLSCSPISGHRSVSWYQQTPGQGLQFLFEYFSETQRNKGNFPGRFSGRQFSNSRSEMNVSTLELGDSALYLCASSLAASGYQETQYFGPGTRLLVL.

This clone came up a few times. J is TRBJ2-5 and V is TRBV7-2, with 16 bases fitting TRBD2. Trimming at V came to 3 bases and at J to 6 bases, leaving 4 bases not matched to a gene. The germline CDR1 and CDR2 sequences are SGHTA and FQGNSA. CDR3 length: 16 residues. As DNA, the CDR3 is TGTGCCAGCAGCTTGGGACTAGCGGGAGGGAGAAAGACCCAGTACTTC. Its protein product is CASSLGLAGGRKTQYF.

The chain joins TRBV7-9 to TRBJ2-7; perhaps TRBD2 as D (5 bases). Germline V gene sequence: CDR1 SEHNR, CDR2 FQNEAQ (reference sequence). The V end was cut by 2 bases, the J end by 4 bases, with 15 bases between. This CDR3 region has 15 residues. This CDR3 is CASSLLKGDRYEQYF. The CDR3 DNA follows: TGTGCCAGCAGCTTACTCAAGGGAGATCGATACGAGCAGTACTTC.

The rearrangement joins TRBV9 to TRBJ1-1, with D unclear. The CDR3 covers 14 residues. The germline V gene has CDR1 SGDLS and CDR2 YYNGEE. The V and J ends lost 0 bases and 4 bases respectively, with 10 bases between them. As DNA, the CDR3 is TGTGCCAGCAGCGTAGTTGAGGGTGGCACTGAAGCTTTCTTT. Protein sequence: CASSVVEGGTEAFF.